These 10 T cell receptor beta chains were all obtained from the same sample, sequenced in a study of cytotoxic CD8 clonotypes in ibrutinib-treated CLL. Here immunoSEQ multiplex PCR was the method, and the copy in TCRdb shows in-frame clones only, minus some. The repertoire holds 65,000 to 85,000 clones, over 75% seen once, with approximately 3% in the top ten. The input for sequencing was PBMCs, taken after 12 months of ibrutinib treatment. These receptors all come from a human donor with chronic lymphocytic leukemia.

The chain is built from TRBV25-1 and TRBJ2-1; 10 nucleotides match TRBD1. The germline CDR1 and CDR2 sequences are MGHDK and SYGVNS. After removal of 3 bases from V and 2 bases from J, the junction contained 10 bases not matched to a gene. This CDR3 has 18 amino acids. The CDR3 DNA follows: TGTGCCAGCAGTGATTTTGGGGCGACAGGGGGCGCCTACAATGAGCAGTTCTTC. Translated: CASSDFGATGGAYNEQFF.

The V gene is TRBV27, the J gene TRBJ2-3; D is possibly TRBD1 or TRBD2 (6 bases each). The CDR3 spans 16 residues. Trimming pared 1 base from V and 3 bases from J, leaving 14 bases between. The V gene's germline CDR1 is MNHEY and CDR2 SMNVEV (reference sequence). The CDR3 spells CASSLYWGAATDTQYF. For the CDR3, the DNA is TGTGCCAGCAGTTTATATTGGGGGGCAGCTACAGATACGCAGTATTTT.

J is TRBJ2-5 and V is TRBV6-1; tentative D call: TRBD1 (5 bases). Trimming took 5 bases from V and 4 from J, leaving 17 bases between them. This CDR3 is 15 amino acids long. The germline V gene has CDR1 MNHNS and CDR2 SASEGT. The CDR3 here is CASSPHPQGGETQYF. In nucleotides, the CDR3 is TGTGCCAGCAGTCCTCACCCCCAGGGTGGAGAGACCCAGTACTTC.

The rearrangement joins TRBV19 to TRBJ1-2; 7 bases match TRBD1. Germline CDR1 is LNHDA and CDR2 is SQIVND (reference sequence). The CDR3 runs 13 residues. J gave up 2 bases and V 7 bases, and 4 bases lay outside the gene matches. The CDR3: CASNRGQNYGYTF. The CDR3 coding sequence is TGTGCCAGTAATAGGGGACAGAACTATGGCTACACCTTC.

The V gene is TRBV9, the J gene TRBJ2-3, with 11 bases identical to TRBD2. Germline V CDR1 and CDR2: SGDLS, YYNGEE. The V segment lost 4 bases and the J segment 6 bases; nucleotides outside the gene matches: 10. CDR3 length: 16 residues. CDR3 protein: CASSTRPTSGSDTQYF. The CDR3, as DNA: TGTGCCAGCAGCACCCGCCCCACTAGCGGGAGTGATACGCAGTATTTT.

On this clone: The sample carries other DNA sequences with the same CDR3. The chain uses TRBV5-6 and TRBJ2-5, with TRBD1 matching 7 bases. Trimming took 3 bases from V and 5 from J; bases not matched to a gene: 10. Germline CDR1 and CDR2: SGHDT and YYEEEE. The CDR3 is 15 amino acids. CDR3: CASSWTGGPGETQYF. DNA for the CDR3: TGTGCCAGCAGCTGGACAGGTGGCCCCGGGGAGACCCAGTACTTC.

This clone was seen just once. The chain recombines TRBV4-3 with TRBJ2-4; the D gene is possibly TRBD2 (5 bases). V lost 0 bases, J lost 8 bases, and 14 bases lay in between. This CDR3 is 15 amino acids long. Looked up from germline, CDR1 is LGHNA and CDR2 is YSLEER. The CDR3 DNA reads TGCGCCAGCAGCCAAGATTGGACTTCCACGGACATTCAGTACTTC. The encoded protein is CASSQDWTSTDIQYF.

The V call is TRBV27, the J call TRBJ2-7; 7 nucleotides match TRBD2. From germline, CDR1 is MNHEY and CDR2 SMNVEV (reference sequence). V trimming: 6 bases; J trimming: 7 bases; junction bases outside the gene matches: 15. The CDR3 has 15 amino acids. CDR3 bases: TGTGCCAGCAGCCCCCTGGCGGGAGCCTTTGAAGAGCAGTACTTC. Its protein product is CASSPLAGAFEEQYF.

The genes are TRBV13 and TRBJ2-1; 11 bases agree with TRBD2. Germline CDR1 and CDR2: PRHDT and FYEKMQ (reference sequence). The CDR3 has 16 residues. Trimming removed 4 bases from V and 4 bases from J; junction bases left unmatched: 6. This CDR3 is CASSSAGTSGYNEQFF. In DNA, the CDR3 is TGTGCCAGCAGCTCAGCCGGGACTAGCGGTTACAATGAGCAGTTCTTC.

This clone was counted a single time. The V gene is TRBV6-5, the J gene TRBJ2-5; TRBD2 might be the D (6 bases). The J call may be incorrect, as the DNA end agrees better with TRBJ2-7. CDR3 length: 13 amino acids. Germline-derived CDR1 and CDR2 are MNHEY and SVGAGI. CDR3 residues: CASHGTATYEQYF. Written as DNA, the CDR3 is TGTGCCAGCCATGGGACTGCAACCTACGAGCAGTACTTC.